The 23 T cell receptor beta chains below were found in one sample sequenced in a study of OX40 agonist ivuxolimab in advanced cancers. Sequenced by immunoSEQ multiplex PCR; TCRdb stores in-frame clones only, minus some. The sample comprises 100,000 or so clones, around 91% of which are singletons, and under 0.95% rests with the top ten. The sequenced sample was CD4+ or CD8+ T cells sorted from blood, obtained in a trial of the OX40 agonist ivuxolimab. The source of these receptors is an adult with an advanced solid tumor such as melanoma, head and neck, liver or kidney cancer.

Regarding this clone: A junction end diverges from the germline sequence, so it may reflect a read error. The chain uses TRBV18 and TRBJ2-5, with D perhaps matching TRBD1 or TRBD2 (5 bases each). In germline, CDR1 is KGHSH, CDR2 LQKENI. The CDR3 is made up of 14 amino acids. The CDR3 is CASSPGASQKTQYF. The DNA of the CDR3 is TGTGCCAGCTCACCCGGGGCCAGCCAAAAGACCCAGTACTTC.

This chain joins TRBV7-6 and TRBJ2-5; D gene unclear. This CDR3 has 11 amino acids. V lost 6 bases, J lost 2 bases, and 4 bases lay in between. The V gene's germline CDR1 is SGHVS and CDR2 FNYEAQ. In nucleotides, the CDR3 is TGTGCCAGCAGGGGTCAAGAGACCCAGTACTTC. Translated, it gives CASRGQETQYF.

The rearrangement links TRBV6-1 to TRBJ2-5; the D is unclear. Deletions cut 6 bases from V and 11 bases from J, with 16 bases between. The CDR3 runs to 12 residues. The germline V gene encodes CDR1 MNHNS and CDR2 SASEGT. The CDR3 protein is CASRAIGQEQYF. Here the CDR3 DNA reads TGTGCCAGCAGGGCGATCGGGCAAGAGCAGTACTTC.

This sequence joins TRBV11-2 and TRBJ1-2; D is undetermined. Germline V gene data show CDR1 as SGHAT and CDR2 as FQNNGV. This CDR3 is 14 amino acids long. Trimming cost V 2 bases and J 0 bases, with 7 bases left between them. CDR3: CASSLTFSNYGYTF. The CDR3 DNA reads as TGTGCCAGCAGCTTAACGTTTTCTAACTATGGCTACACCTTC.

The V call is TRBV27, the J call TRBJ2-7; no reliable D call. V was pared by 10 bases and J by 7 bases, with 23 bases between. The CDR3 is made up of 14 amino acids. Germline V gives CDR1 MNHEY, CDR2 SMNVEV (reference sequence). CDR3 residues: CATHPTTRGSEQYF. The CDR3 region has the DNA TGTGCCACTCACCCCACTACCCGAGGAAGTGAGCAGTACTTC.

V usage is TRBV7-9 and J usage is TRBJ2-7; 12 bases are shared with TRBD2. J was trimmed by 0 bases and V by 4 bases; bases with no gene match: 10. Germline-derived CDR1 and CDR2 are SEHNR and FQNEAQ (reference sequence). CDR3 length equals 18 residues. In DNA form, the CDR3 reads TGTGCCAGCAGCTATCCTAGCGGGAGGGCCCTCAGCTCCTACGAGCAGTACTTC. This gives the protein CASSYPSGRALSSYEQYF.

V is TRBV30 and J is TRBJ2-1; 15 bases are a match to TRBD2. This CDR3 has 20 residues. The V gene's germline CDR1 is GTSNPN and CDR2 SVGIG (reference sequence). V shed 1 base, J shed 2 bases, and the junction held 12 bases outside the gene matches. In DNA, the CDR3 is TGTGCCTGGAGTGCCGGGGGGGGACTAGCGGGAGGTTTTCCCTACAATGAGCAGTTCTTC. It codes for CAWSAGGGLAGGFPYNEQFF.

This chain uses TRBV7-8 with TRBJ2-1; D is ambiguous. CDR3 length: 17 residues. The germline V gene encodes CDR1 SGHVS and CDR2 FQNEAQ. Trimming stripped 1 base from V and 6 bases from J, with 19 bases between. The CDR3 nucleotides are TGTGCCAGCAGCTTAGTTTCTGGCAGCATTGGGTCCAATGAGCAGTTCTTC. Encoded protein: CASSLVSGSIGSNEQFF.

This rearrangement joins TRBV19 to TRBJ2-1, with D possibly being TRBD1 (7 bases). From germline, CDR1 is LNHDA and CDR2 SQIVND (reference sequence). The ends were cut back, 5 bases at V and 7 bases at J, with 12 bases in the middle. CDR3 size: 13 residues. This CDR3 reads CASSPPGGNEQFF. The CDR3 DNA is TGTGCCAGTAGTCCACCAGGGGGGAATGAGCAGTTCTTC.

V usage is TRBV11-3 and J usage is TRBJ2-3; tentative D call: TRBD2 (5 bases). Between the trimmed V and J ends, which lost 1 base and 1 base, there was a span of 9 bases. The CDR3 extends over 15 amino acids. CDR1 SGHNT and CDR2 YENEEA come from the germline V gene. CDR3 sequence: CASSLGPGGTDTQYF. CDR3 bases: TGTGCCAGCAGCTTAGGGCCCGGGGGCACAGATACGCAGTATTTT.

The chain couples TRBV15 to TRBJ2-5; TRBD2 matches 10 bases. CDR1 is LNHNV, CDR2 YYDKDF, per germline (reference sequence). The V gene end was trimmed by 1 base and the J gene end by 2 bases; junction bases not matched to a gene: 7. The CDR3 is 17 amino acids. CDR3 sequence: CATSRGSGRVWQETQYF. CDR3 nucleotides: TGTGCCACCAGCAGAGGAAGCGGGAGGGTTTGGCAAGAGACCCAGTACTTC.

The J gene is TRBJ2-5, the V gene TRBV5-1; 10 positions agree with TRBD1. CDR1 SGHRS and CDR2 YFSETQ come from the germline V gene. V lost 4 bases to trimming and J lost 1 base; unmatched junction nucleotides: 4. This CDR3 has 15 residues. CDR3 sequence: CASSRDRGPQETQYF. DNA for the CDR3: TGCGCCAGCAGCAGGGACAGGGGCCCCCAAGAGACCCAGTACTTC.

CDR3 nucleotides: TGTGCCAGCAGCCGAGTCTTGCTAGCGGGAGGTGGCGAGCAGTACTTC. It yields the protein CASSRVLLAGGGEQYF. The rearrangement links TRBV7-2 to TRBJ2-7; the match to TRBD2 covers 11 bases. Germline CDR1 SGHTA, CDR2 FQGNSA. V was clipped by 5 bases and J by 6 bases; unmatched bases: 12. The CDR3 length is 16 residues.

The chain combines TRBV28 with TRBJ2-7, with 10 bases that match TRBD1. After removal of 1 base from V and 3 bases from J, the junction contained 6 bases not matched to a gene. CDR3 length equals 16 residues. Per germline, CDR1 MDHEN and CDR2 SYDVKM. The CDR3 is CASSLYGDRGLYEQYF. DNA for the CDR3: TGTGCCAGCAGTTTATACGGGGACAGGGGTCTCTACGAGCAGTACTTC.

DNA for the CDR3: TGTGCCAGTAGTATTTATGGAGAGGCGTACTACGAGCAGTACTTC. Translation: CASSIYGEAYYEQYF. The genes are TRBV19 and TRBJ2-7; D gene unclear. The CDR3 is 15 amino acids. Germline V gene sequence: CDR1 LNHDA, CDR2 SQIVND (reference sequence). V lost 3 bases and J lost 3, with 15 bases in between. The complete variable domain, with remaining parts taken from reference TRBV19 and TRBJ2-7, reads DGGITQSPKYLFRKEGQNVTLSCEQNLNHDAMYWYRQDPGQGLRLIYYSQIVNDFQKGDIAEGYSVSREKKESFPLTVTSAQKNPTAFYLCASSIYGEAYYEQYFGPGTRLTVT.

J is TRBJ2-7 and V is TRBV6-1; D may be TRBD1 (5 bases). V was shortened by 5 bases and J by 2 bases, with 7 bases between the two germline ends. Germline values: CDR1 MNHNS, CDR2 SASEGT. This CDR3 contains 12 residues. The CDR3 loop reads CASSRQTYEQYF. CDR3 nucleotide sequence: TGTGCCAGCAGTAGACAGACCTACGAGCAGTACTTC.

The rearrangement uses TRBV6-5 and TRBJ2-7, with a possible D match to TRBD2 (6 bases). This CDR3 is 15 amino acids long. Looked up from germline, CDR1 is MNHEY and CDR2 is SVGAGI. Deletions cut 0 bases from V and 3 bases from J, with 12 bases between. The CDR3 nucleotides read TGTGCCAGCAGTTACTCGCCGTCGGGAGTCTACGAGCAGTACTTC. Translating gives CASSYSPSGVYEQYF.

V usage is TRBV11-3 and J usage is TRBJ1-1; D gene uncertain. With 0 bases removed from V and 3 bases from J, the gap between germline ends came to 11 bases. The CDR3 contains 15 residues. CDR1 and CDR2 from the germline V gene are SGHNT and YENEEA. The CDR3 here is CASSLDPGADTEAFF. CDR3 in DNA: TGTGCCAGCAGCTTAGACCCGGGTGCGGACACTGAAGCTTTCTTT. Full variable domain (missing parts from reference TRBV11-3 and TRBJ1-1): EAGVVQSPRYKIIEKKQPVAFWCNPISGHNTLYWYLQNLGQGPELLIRYENEEAVDDSQLPKDRFSAERLKGVDSTLKIQPAELGDSAVYLCASSLDPGADTEAFFGQGTRLTVV.

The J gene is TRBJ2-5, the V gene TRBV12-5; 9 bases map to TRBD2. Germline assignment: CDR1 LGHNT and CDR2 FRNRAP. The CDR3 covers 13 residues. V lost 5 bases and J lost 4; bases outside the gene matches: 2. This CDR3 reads CASGPRGGETQYF. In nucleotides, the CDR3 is TGTGCTAGTGGTCCGCGGGGGGGAGAGACCCAGTACTTC.

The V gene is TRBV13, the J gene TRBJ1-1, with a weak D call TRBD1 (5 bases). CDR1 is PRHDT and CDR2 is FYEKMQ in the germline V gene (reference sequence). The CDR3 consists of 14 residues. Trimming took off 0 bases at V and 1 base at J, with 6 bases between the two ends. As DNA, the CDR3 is TGTGCCAGCAGCTTAGGCGGGGGGAACACTGAAGCTTTCTTT. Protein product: CASSLGGGNTEAFF.

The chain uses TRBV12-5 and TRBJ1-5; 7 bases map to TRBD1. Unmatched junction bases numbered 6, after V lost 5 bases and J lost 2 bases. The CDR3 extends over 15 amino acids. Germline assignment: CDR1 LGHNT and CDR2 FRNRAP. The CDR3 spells CASGPRGERNQPQHF. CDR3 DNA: TGTGCTAGTGGTCCCAGGGGGGAACGCAATCAGCCCCAGCATTTT.

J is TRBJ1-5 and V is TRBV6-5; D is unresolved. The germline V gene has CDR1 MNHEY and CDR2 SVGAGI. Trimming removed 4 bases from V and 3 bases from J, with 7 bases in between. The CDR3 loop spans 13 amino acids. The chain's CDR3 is CASSLNFNQPQHF. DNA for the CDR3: TGTGCCAGCAGTTTGAATTTCAATCAGCCCCAGCATTTT.

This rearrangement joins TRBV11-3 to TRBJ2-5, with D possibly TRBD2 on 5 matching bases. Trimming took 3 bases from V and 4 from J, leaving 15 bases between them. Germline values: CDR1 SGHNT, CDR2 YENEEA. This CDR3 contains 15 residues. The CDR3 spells CASSLDNRDGETQYF. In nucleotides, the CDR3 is TGTGCCAGCAGCTTGGATAATCGGGATGGAGAGACCCAGTACTTC.